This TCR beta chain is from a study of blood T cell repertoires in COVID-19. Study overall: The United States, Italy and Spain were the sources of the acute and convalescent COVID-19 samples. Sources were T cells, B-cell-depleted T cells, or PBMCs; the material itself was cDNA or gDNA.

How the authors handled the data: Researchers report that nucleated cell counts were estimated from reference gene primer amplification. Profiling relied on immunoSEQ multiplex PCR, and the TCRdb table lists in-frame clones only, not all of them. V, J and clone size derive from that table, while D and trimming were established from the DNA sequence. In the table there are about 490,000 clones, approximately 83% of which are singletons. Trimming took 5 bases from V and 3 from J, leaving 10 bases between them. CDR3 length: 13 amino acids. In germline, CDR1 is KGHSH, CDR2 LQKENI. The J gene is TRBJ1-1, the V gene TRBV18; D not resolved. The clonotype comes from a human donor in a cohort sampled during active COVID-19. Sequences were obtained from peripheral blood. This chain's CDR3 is CASSVTVDTEAFF. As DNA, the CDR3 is TGTGCCAGCTCAGTAACAGTCGACACTGAAGCTTTCTTT.